The sample holds one count of the clone carrying this T cell receptor beta chain. Genomic DNA per cell subset filled all wells of several immunoSEQ plates. Only in-frame clones appear in the TCRdb table, and some are missing; sequencing was by immunoSEQ multiplex PCR. This sample has about 2.4 million clones; roughly 93% occur once, and the top ten carry approximately 0.37%. The germline gives CDR1 SGHDT, CDR2 YYEEEE. V lost 5 bases and J lost 4, with 13 bases in between. The CDR3 is 14 residues long. The data derive from a study of shared clonotypes between healthy human individuals. The sequenced sample consisted of naive CD4+ T cells from PBMCs. Subset given: CD45RA+ positively selected. This chain joins TRBV5-6 and TRBJ2-1; D gene unclear. The receptor was derived from a man aged 18 to 35 in good health. Some clones in this sample may be carry-over from other donors' samples. CDR3 nucleotide sequence: TGTGCCAGCAGTAGCTTGGTTCTTTACAATGAGCAGTTCTTC. It encodes CASSSLVLYNEQFF.